The 2 T cell receptor beta chains given below trace back to one sample, sequenced in a study of cytomegalovirus exposure and HLA in healthy donors. PCR primers comprised 60 Vbeta and 13 Jbeta primers. The protocol was immunoSEQ multiplex PCR, while the TCRdb copy is restricted to in-frame clones and leaves out a portion. The sample has around 100,000 clones; roughly 77% are singletons. The sample consisted of PBMCs. Every receptor here comes from a woman in her forties or fifties in good health and CMV-seropositive.

This clone was observed a handful of times. CDR3 amino acids: CASSLGGNLGTQYF. The CDR3 bases are TGTGCCAGCAGTTTAGGGGGGAATTTGGGTACGCAGTATTTT. The J gene is TRBJ2-3, the V gene TRBV27; maybe TRBD2 (6 bases). This CDR3 region has 14 residues. Trimming stripped 2 bases from V and 8 bases from J, with 14 bases between. Germline V gives CDR1 MNHEY, CDR2 SMNVEV (reference sequence).

The table lists this clone with a few counts. The V gene is TRBV10-3, the J gene TRBJ1-2; 7 bases match TRBD1. After removal of 9 bases from V and 4 bases from J, the junction contained 11 bases not matched to a gene. Germline lookup yields CDR1 ENHRY and CDR2 SYGVKD. The CDR3 totals 14 residues. The CDR3 sequence: CAMSRDRATYGYTF. For the CDR3, the DNA is TGTGCCATGAGCCGGGACAGAGCAACCTATGGCTACACCTTC.